This T cell receptor (beta chain) comes out of a study of shared clonotypes between healthy human individuals. Produced via immunoSEQ multiplex PCR; TCRdb's table is partial and in-frame only. The sample has some 980,000 clones, around 80% seen once. With 0 bases removed from V and 3 bases from J, the gap between germline ends came to 9 bases. Per germline, CDR1 SGDLS and CDR2 YYNGEE. CDR3 length: 15 residues. The clonotype comes from a man aged 18 to 35 in good health. The rearrangement uses TRBV9 and TRBJ2-2, with a weak D call TRBD1 (5 bases). The material sequenced was memory CD4+ T cells sorted from blood. Subset meaning: CD45RA-negative fraction. In DNA, the CDR3 is TGTGCCAGCAGCGTAGGGCAGGGATACACCGGGGAGCTGTTTTTT. Protein sequence: CASSVGQGYTGELFF. The variable domain in full, with the rest retrieved from reference TRBV9 and TRBJ2-2, is DSGVTQTPKHLITATGQRVTLRCSPRSGDLSVYWYQQSLDQGLQFLIQYYNGEERAKGNILERFSAQQFPDLHSELNLSSLELGDSALYFCASSVGQGYTGELFFGEGSRLTVL.